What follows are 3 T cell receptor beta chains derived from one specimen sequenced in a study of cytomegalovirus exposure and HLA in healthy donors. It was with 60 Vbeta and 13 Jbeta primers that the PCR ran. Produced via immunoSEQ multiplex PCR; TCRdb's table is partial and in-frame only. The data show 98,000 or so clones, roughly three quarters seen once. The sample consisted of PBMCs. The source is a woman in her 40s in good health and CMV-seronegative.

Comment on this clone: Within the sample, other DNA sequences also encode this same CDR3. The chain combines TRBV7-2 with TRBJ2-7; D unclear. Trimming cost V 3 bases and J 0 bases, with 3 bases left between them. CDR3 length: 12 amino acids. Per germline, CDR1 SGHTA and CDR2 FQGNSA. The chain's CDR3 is CASSFSSYEQYF. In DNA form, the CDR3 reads TGTGCCAGCAGCTTCAGCTCCTACGAGCAGTACTTC.

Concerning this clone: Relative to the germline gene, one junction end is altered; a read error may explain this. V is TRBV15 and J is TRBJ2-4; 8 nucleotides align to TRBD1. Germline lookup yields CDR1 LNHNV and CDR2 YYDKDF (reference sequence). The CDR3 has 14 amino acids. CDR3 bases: TGTGCCACCAGCGATCAGGGGGCGCTTATCATTCCGTACTTC. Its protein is CATSDQGALIIPYF.

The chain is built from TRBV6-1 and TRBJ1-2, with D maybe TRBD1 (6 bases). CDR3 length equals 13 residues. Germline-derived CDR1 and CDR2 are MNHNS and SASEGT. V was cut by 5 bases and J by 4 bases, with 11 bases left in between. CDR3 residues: CASSQGITYGYTF. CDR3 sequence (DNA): TGTGCCAGCAGTCAGGGGATCACCTATGGCTACACCTTC.